Presented here are 19 T cell receptor beta chains from one specimen sequenced in a study of blood T cell repertoires in COVID-19. This table comes from immunoSEQ multiplex PCR, and its TCRdb copy is limited to in-frame clones, with some not included. The sample yields around 68,000 clones, around 87% seen once. Sequenced material: peripheral blood. Source of these receptors: a man in his fifties with active COVID-19.

The rearrangement links TRBV28 to TRBJ2-3, with D possibly matching TRBD1 (6 bases). CDR3 length: 16 residues. CDR1 is MDHEN, CDR2 SYDVKM, per germline. Trimming shortened V by 7 bases and J by 2 bases, and 19 bases separated the two germline ends. CDR3 sequence reads: CASTPPGQTITDTQYF. In nucleotides, the CDR3 is TGTGCCAGCACCCCCCCGGGACAAACTATCACAGATACGCAGTATTTT. The full variable domain, completed using reference TRBV28 and TRBJ2-3, is DVKVTQSSRYLVKRTGEKVFLECVQDMDHENMFWYRQDPGLGLRLIYFSYDVKMKEKGDIPEGYSVSREKKERFSLILESASTNQTSMYLCASTPPGQTITDTQYFGPGTRLTVL.

The rearrangement uses TRBV7-2 and TRBJ1-1; the match to TRBD1 covers 8 bases. This CDR3 spans 15 amino acids. V gave up 4 bases and J gave up 4 bases; unmatched junction bases: 8. Germline V gives CDR1 SGHTA, CDR2 FQGNSA. CDR3 sequence reads: CASSSGQGRATEAFF. DNA of the CDR3: TGTGCCAGCAGCTCAGGACAGGGACGGGCCACTGAAGCTTTCTTT.

J is TRBJ2-2 and V is TRBV7-2, with 7 bases that match TRBD1. This CDR3 comprises 15 residues. Trimming at V came to 1 base and at J to 6 bases, leaving 5 bases not matched to a gene. Germline CDR1 reads SGHTA; CDR2 reads FQGNSA. CDR3 bases: TGTGCCAGCAGCTTAGAACAGGGGAAGGCCGGGGAGCTGTTTTTT. Amino acids: CASSLEQGKAGELFF.

The genes are TRBV19 and TRBJ1-1, with D possibly TRBD1 on 5 matching bases. Trimming left V 3 bases short and J 1 base short, with 27 bases between. Germline CDR1 LNHDA, CDR2 SQIVND (reference sequence). The CDR3 is 20 amino acids. The DNA for the CDR3 is TGTGCCAGTAGTATTTCCAGGTTCGCAGGGACTTCTGCACAGAACACTGAAGCTTTCTTT. Translation gives CASSISRFAGTSAQNTEAFF.

The rearrangement links TRBV11-1 to TRBJ2-7; tentatively, D is TRBD2 (5 bases). Trimming removed 5 bases from V and 0 bases from J, with 11 bases in between. The CDR3 is made up of 14 amino acids. Germline V CDR1 and CDR2: SGHAT, FQDESV (reference sequence). The CDR3 DNA is TGTGCCAGCAGCCCGCAGAGGGCCTCCTACGAGCAGTACTTC. It translates to CASSPQRASYEQYF.

The CDR3 sequence: CASSPDSGVQPQHF. DNA of the CDR3: TGCGCCAGCAGCCCCGATTCAGGGGTTCAGCCCCAGCATTTT. The V gene is TRBV5-1, the J gene TRBJ1-5, with D possibly being TRBD1 (6 bases). This CDR3 comprises 14 residues. V lost 4 bases and J 6 bases, leaving 14 bases between the germline ends. Germline V lookup: CDR1 SGHRS, CDR2 YFSETQ.

The rearrangement uses TRBV19 and TRBJ1-4; D possibly corresponds to TRBD1 (6 bases). Germline lookup yields CDR1 LNHDA and CDR2 SQIVND (reference sequence). The V end lost 3 bases, the J end lost 5 bases, and 10 bases lay between the germline ends. The CDR3 consists of 14 residues. CDR3 nucleotides: TGTGCCAGTAGTATCACAGGGTCCAATGAAAAACTGTTTTTT. Residues: CASSITGSNEKLFF.

The chain links TRBV7-2 to TRBJ1-5, with 7 nucleotides matching TRBD1. This CDR3 has 14 amino acids. Trimming at V came to 3 bases and at J to 11 bases, leaving 10 bases not matched to a gene. Germline V gives CDR1 SGHTA, CDR2 FQGNSA. In nucleotides, the CDR3 is TGTGCCAGCAGCTTGTCCCGACAGGGATCGTCCCAGCATTTT. Amino acids: CASSLSRQGSSQHF.

This clone was seen a handful of times. The rearrangement links TRBV5-1 to TRBJ2-5; D perhaps matches TRBD1 (6 bases). Between the trimmed V and J ends, which lost 0 bases and 5 bases, there was a span of 14 bases. The CDR3 is 15 residues long. Germline V gene lookup returns CDR1 SGHRS and CDR2 YFSETQ. The CDR3, as DNA: TGCGCCAGCAGCTTGGTACCAGGGGCTCGGGAGACCCAGTACTTC. It codes for CASSLVPGARETQYF. Drawing the rest from reference TRBV5-1 and TRBJ2-5, the complete variable domain is KAGVTQTPRYLIKTRGQQVTLSCSPISGHRSVSWYQQTPGQGLQFLFEYFSETQRNKGNFPGRFSGRQFSNSRSEMNVSTLELGDSALYLCASSLVPGARETQYFGPGTRLLVL.

This chain connects TRBV30 to TRBJ2-3; no definite D call. V was trimmed by 0 bases and J by 0 bases, leaving 10 bases between them. CDR1 is GTSNPN, CDR2 SVGIG, per germline (reference sequence). The CDR3 sequence is 15 residues long. CDR3 loop: CAWSVELTSTDTQYF. The DNA of the CDR3 is TGTGCCTGGAGTGTAGAACTAACCAGCACAGATACGCAGTATTTT.

The rearrangement uses TRBV7-9 and TRBJ1-2; perhaps TRBD1 as D (5 bases). The CDR3 length is 14 residues. Between the trimmed V and J ends, which lost 5 bases and 5 bases, there was a span of 15 bases. CDR1 is SEHNR and CDR2 is FQNEAQ in the germline V gene (reference sequence). CDR3 region: CASSPGQGVYGYTF. For the CDR3, the DNA is TGTGCCAGCAGCCCTGGGCAGGGTGTATATGGCTACACCTTC.

This clone was seen more than once but under ten times. Other DNA sequences in this sample translate to the same CDR3. V usage is TRBV9 and J usage is TRBJ1-3, with D possibly being TRBD1 (5 bases). CDR1 SGDLS and CDR2 YYNGEE come from the germline V gene. The CDR3 sequence is 15 residues long. Trimming took off 0 bases at V and 2 bases at J, with 9 bases between the two ends. This CDR3 is CASSVASGAGNTIYF. Here the CDR3 DNA reads TGTGCCAGCAGCGTAGCTTCGGGGGCTGGAAACACCATATATTTT.

This rearrangement joins TRBV24-1 to TRBJ1-1; the match to TRBD1 covers 7 bases. J lost 5 bases, V lost 3 bases, and 8 bases had no gene match. Germline V gene lookup returns CDR1 KGHDR and CDR2 SFDVKD. The CDR3 length is 15 residues. The CDR3 DNA reads TGTGCCACCAGTGATGCCGGGACAGAGGGGACTGAAGCTTTCTTT. This codes for CATSDAGTEGTEAFF.

The V gene is TRBV2, the J gene TRBJ2-1, with D perhaps TRBD2 (6 bases). CDR1 and CDR2 (germline): SNHLY, FYNNEI. With 8 bases removed from V and 6 bases from J, the gap between germline ends came to 20 bases. CDR3 length: 15 residues. The chain's CDR3 is CASSKWRDLGNEQFF. The CDR3 DNA reads as TGTGCCAGCTCCAAGTGGAGGGATCTGGGCAATGAGCAGTTCTTC.

This CDR3 reads CSASRRFF. Here the CDR3 DNA reads TGCAGTGCTTCCCGTAGGTTCTTC. The chain carries TRBV20-1 and TRBJ2-1; D remains unclear. Germline CDR1 DFQATT, CDR2 SNEGSKA (reference sequence). V was clipped by 5 bases and J by 15 bases, with 8 bases between them. This CDR3 is 8 amino acids long.

This rearrangement joins TRBV19 to TRBJ2-2; 8 bases are shared with TRBD1. CDR1 and CDR2 (germline): LNHDA, SQIVND (reference sequence). The junction had 11 bases not matched to a gene; V was cut back by 7 bases and J by 7 bases. CDR3 length: 15 residues. The DNA for the CDR3 is TGTGCCAGTAAGAACAGGGGGGCCGACGGCGGGGAGCTGTTTTTT. This sequence encodes CASKNRGADGGELFF.

This chain connects TRBV9 to TRBJ2-3; TRBD2 matches 7 bases. The germline V gene has CDR1 SGDLS and CDR2 YYNGEE. After removal of 4 bases from V and 0 bases from J, the junction contained 8 bases not matched to a gene. The CDR3 loop spans 16 amino acids. CDR3 DNA: TGTGCCAGCAGCTGGGAGGCTAGCGGCAGCACAGATACGCAGTATTTT. Translating gives CASSWEASGSTDTQYF.

This clone was counted a few times. The chain recombines TRBV7-3 with TRBJ2-7, with TRBD2 matching 8 bases. Germline-derived CDR1 and CDR2 are SGHTA and FQGTGA. V lost 5 bases to trimming and J lost 2 bases; unmatched junction nucleotides: 11. The CDR3 length is 16 residues. In DNA, the CDR3 is TGTGCCAGCAGCGCTGACGCGCTAGCGGGTACCTACGAGCAGTACTTC. This gives the protein CASSADALAGTYEQYF.

The chain has TRBV6-1 and TRBJ1-6, with no clear D. CDR3 length equals 14 residues. The germline V gene has CDR1 MNHNS and CDR2 SASEGT. V lost 2 bases and J lost 7, with 9 bases in between. The CDR3 region is CASSEPGKNSPLHF. In DNA, the CDR3 is TGTGCCAGCAGTGAACCCGGGAAGAATTCACCCCTCCACTTT.